This entry lists 30 T cell receptor beta chains sequenced from one sample in a study of blood T cells in healthy people across ages. A sample-barcoded 5' primer and a J-beta primer mix were used in a second PCR of roughly 6 to 11 cycles. TCRdb redid the calling of the 5' RACE reads with MiXCR, one entry per CDR3 protein. This repertoire shows approximately 700,000 distinct CDR3 sequences, approximately 31% found once; its top ten account for roughly 14%. The sample comprised blood. Source of these receptors: a woman aged 80 or older in good health.

In its sample, this clonotype was seen a few times. V is TRBV9 and J is TRBJ1-1; a weak D match, TRBD1 (5 bases). Germline-derived CDR1 and CDR2 are SGDLS and YYNGEE. This CDR3 spans 15 amino acids. Between the trimmed V and J ends, which lost 2 bases and 1 base, there was a span of 12 bases. CDR3 residues: CASSVGPGQNTEAFF. The CDR3 DNA is TGTGCCAGCAGCGTGGGGCCAGGGCAGAACACTGAAGCTTTCTTT. The full variable domain, completed using reference TRBV9 and TRBJ1-1, is DSGVTQTPKHLITATGQRVTLRCSPRSGDLSVYWYQQSLDQGLQFLIQYYNGEERAKGNILERFSAQQFPDLHSELNLSSLELGDSALYFCASSVGPGQNTEAFFGQGTRLTVV.

Ten or more counts support this clonotype. The rearrangement joins TRBV6-6 to TRBJ2-5, with no clear D. CDR1 is MNHNY and CDR2 is SVGAGI in the germline V gene (reference sequence). The CDR3 sequence is 13 residues long. V shed 2 bases and J shed 4 bases, with 8 bases lying between them. CDR3 coding DNA: TGTGCCAGCAGTTACAGGGTGGGAGAGACCCAGTACTTC. Translation: CASSYRVGETQYF.

V is TRBV15 and J is TRBJ2-7, with a tentative D call TRBD1 (6 bases). The CDR3 runs 14 residues. Trimming took 1 base from V and 3 from J, leaving 10 bases between them. Germline-derived CDR1 and CDR2 are LNHNV and YYDKDF (reference sequence). The DNA for the CDR3 is TGTGCCACCAGCAGAGGACAGGAGATCTACGAGCAGTACTTC. Translated, it gives CATSRGQEIYEQYF.

This clonotype occurred many times. The J gene is TRBJ2-7, the V gene TRBV16; D is ambiguous. Germline CDR1 and CDR2: KGHSY and FQNENV. V gave up 3 bases and J gave up 2 bases, with 17 bases separating them. There are 16 residues in the CDR3. CDR3 loop: CASSHRFGHRPYEQYF. CDR3 coding DNA: TGTGCCAGCAGCCACAGGTTCGGGCACCGTCCCTACGAGCAGTACTTC.

The chain is built from TRBV21-1 and TRBJ1-5. TRBV21-1 is a pseudogene segment. The CDR3 spans 15 residues. The CDR3 loop is CASSKWQGRNQPQHF. As DNA, the CDR3 is TGTGCCAGCAGCAAATGGCAGGGCCGCAATCAGCCCCAGCATTTT.

The chain carries TRBV15 and TRBJ2-1; 9 bases agree with TRBD1. The junction had 4 bases not matched to a gene; V was cut back by 4 bases and J by 3 bases. Germline CDR1 is LNHNV and CDR2 is YYDKDF (reference sequence). The CDR3 contains 15 residues. CDR3 DNA: TGTGCCACCAGCACCCCGGGACAGGGCTACAATGAGCAGTTCTTC. This codes for CATSTPGQGYNEQFF. The full variable domain, with the rest looked up from reference TRBV15 and TRBJ2-1, is DAMVIQNPRYQVTQFGKPVTLSCSQTLNHNVMYWYQQKSSQAPKLLFHYYDKDFNNEADTPDNFQSRRPNTSFCFLDIRSPGLGDTAMYLCATSTPGQGYNEQFFGPGTRLTVL.

This clonotype appeared many times. V and J are TRBV14 and TRBJ2-1, with D tentatively TRBD1 or TRBD2 (5 bases each). Looked up from germline, CDR1 is SGHDN and CDR2 is FVKESK. The V gene lost 0 bases and the J gene lost 8 bases, with 8 bases spanning the gap. This CDR3 is 13 amino acids long. The CDR3 DNA sequence: TGTGCCAGCAGCCAAGAGAGGGGTGATGAGCAGTTCTTC. Encoded protein: CASSQERGDEQFF.

J is TRBJ2-1 and V is TRBV7-6, with 10 bases aligning to TRBD1. The CDR3 totals 15 residues. CDR1 is SGHVS and CDR2 is FNYEAQ in the germline V gene. The J segment lost 12 bases and the V segment lost 4 bases, leaving 12 bases of the junction unmatched. CDR3 nucleotide sequence: TGTGCCAGCAGCTCCAGATCCGGGACAGGGGTGGCGCAGTTCTTC. Its protein is CASSSRSGTGVAQFF.

The chain couples TRBV20-1 to TRBJ2-1; no reliable D call. The CDR3 runs to 12 residues. Trimming took off 6 bases at V and 6 bases at J, with 12 bases between the two ends. The germline CDR1 and CDR2 sequences are DFQATT and SNEGSKA (reference sequence). For the CDR3, the DNA is TGCAGTGCCAGTTCCGAAGCCAATGAGCAGTTCTTC. Translation: CSASSEANEQFF.

On this clonotype: At one end, the junction sequence differs from germline, possibly due to a read error. The chain uses TRBV12-3 or TRBV12-4 and TRBJ2-3; no clear D. The CDR3 extends over 13 amino acids. As DNA, the CDR3 is TGTGCCAGCGTCATGTGGAGAACAGATGCGCAGTATTTT. Translated: CASVMWRTDAQYF.

This clonotype showed up many times. V usage is TRBV4-3 and J usage is TRBJ1-2, with D possibly TRBD1 on 5 matching bases. This CDR3 is 13 amino acids long. V was clipped by 4 bases and J by 7 bases, with 13 bases between them. Germline V gene sequence: CDR1 LGHNA, CDR2 YSLEER. In DNA form, the CDR3 reads TGCGCCAGCAGCCGCTCCCAGACAGCTGGCTACACCTTC. Its translation is CASSRSQTAGYTF.

The gene calls are TRBV29-1 and TRBJ1-2; D is uncertain. The CDR3 consists of 12 residues. The V and J ends lost 5 bases and 4 bases respectively, with 11 bases between them. Germline V gene data show CDR1 as SQVTM and CDR2 as ANQGSEA. Written as DNA, the CDR3 is TGCAGCGTTTTTCGGGCAGGCTATGGCTACACCTTC. It is translated as CSVFRAGYGYTF.

Only a few counts were recorded for this clonotype. It may be a read error: a sequence one base away is much more abundant. The chain uses TRBV29-1 and TRBJ2-6; possible D gene TRBD1, 5 bases. Germline V gene lookup returns CDR1 SQVTM and CDR2 ANQGSEA. The CDR3 has 15 amino acids. CDR3 nucleotides: TGCAGCGCGTTAACAGGTTTCTCTGGGGCCAACGTCCGGACTTTC. Translation gives CSALTGFSGANVRTF.

This clonotype has only a few counts. A much bigger clone sits one base away, suggesting this may be a read error. The CDR3 is CASRDGVASSVEQYF. The CDR3 DNA reads as TGTGCCAGCAGGGACGGGGTAGCGTCTTCGGTCGAGCAGTACTTC. V is TRBV2 and J is TRBJ2-5; TRBD2 is a possible D gene (5 bases). Gene TRBJ2-7 matches the end of the DNA better, so the J call may be wrong. Germline lookup yields CDR1 SNHLY and CDR2 FYNNEI. CDR3 length: 15 residues.

This clonotype was observed many times. The genes are TRBV30 and TRBJ2-1, with D perhaps assigned TRBD1 or TRBD2 (5 bases each). V shed 5 bases and J shed 8 bases, with 10 bases lying between them. Germline-derived CDR1 and CDR2 are GTSNPN and SVGIG (reference sequence). The CDR3 has 11 residues. CDR3 sequence: CAWGTSDEQFF. The CDR3 region has the DNA TGTGCCTGGGGGACCTCTGATGAGCAGTTCTTC.

At least ten counts were recorded for this clonotype. V usage is TRBV6-6 and J usage is TRBJ2-5; 11 nucleotides align to TRBD2. The germline V gene encodes CDR1 MNHNY and CDR2 SVGAGI (reference sequence). The CDR3 contains 17 residues. V trimming: 1 base; J trimming: 4 bases; junction bases outside the gene matches: 8. CDR3 in amino acids: CASSYWDSGGARETQYF. The CDR3 region has the DNA TGTGCCAGCAGTTACTGGGATAGCGGGGGGGCCAGAGAGACCCAGTACTTC.

This clonotype was observed a few times. The chain joins TRBV14 to TRBJ2-2; D remains ambiguous. V was trimmed by 1 base and J by 1 base, leaving 16 bases between them. CDR1 SGHDN and CDR2 FVKESK come from the germline V gene. The CDR3 is made up of 18 amino acids. The CDR3, as DNA: TGTGCCAGCAGCCAAGGCCCCCAAGGCAGAGAGAACACCGGGGAGCTGTTTTTT. Translation gives CASSQGPQGRENTGELFF. Full variable domain (remainder filled in from reference TRBV14 and TRBJ2-2): EAGVTQFPSHSVIEKGQTVTLRCDPISGHDNLYWYRRVMGKEIKFLLHFVKESKQDESGMPNNRFLAERTGGTYSTLKVQPAELEDSGVYFCASSQGPQGRENTGELFFGEGSRLTVL.

This clonotype was recorded many times. The chain combines TRBV7-2 with TRBJ2-1; 9 bases are a match to TRBD2. There are 16 residues in the CDR3. Trimming took 1 base from V and 4 from J; bases not matched to a gene: 5. Germline CDR1 is SGHTA and CDR2 is FQGNSA. Written as DNA, the CDR3 is TGTGCCAGCAGCTTAGGACGCGGGGGGGTGTACAATGAGCAGTTCTTC. Its protein product is CASSLGRGGVYNEQFF.

This chain connects TRBV20-1 to TRBJ2-3; TRBD2 aligns across 13 bases. The germline gives CDR1 DFQATT, CDR2 SNEGSKA (reference sequence). V was pared by 0 bases and J by 2 bases, with 5 bases of the junction left unmatched. The CDR3 length is 17 residues. The CDR3 is CSARDSGTSGDTDTQYF. CDR3 nucleotides: TGCAGTGCTAGAGACTCCGGGACTAGCGGGGACACAGATACGCAGTATTTT.

Comments on this clonotype: Possible read error: a much larger clone is one base away. V gene TRBV5-1 combines with J gene TRBJ2-4, with 10 bases fitting TRBD2. The DNA end favors TRBJ2-5, so the J call may be wrong. CDR1 is SGHRS and CDR2 is YFSETQ in the germline V gene. The CDR3 consists of 16 residues. The CDR3 protein is CASSVGRAGGPKTQYF. The CDR3 DNA sequence: TGCGCCAGCAGCGTGGGACGAGCGGGGGGGCCAAAGACCCAGTACTTC.

This sequence joins TRBV4-3 and TRBJ1-2; possibly TRBD1 for D (5 bases). V was shortened by 0 bases and J by 4 bases, with 15 bases between the two germline ends. Germline assignment: CDR1 LGHNA and CDR2 YSLEER. CDR3 size: 16 residues. This CDR3 reads CASSQDLFDRRYGYTF. Here the CDR3 DNA reads TGCGCCAGCAGCCAAGATCTATTCGACAGACGCTATGGCTACACCTTC.

This clonotype was seen a few times. The genes are TRBV10-3 and TRBJ2-2, with TRBD1 matching over 9 bases. Germline CDR1 and CDR2: ENHRY and SYGVKD. The CDR3 sequence is 15 residues long. After removal of 7 bases from V and 1 base from J, the junction contained 4 bases not matched to a gene. The DNA of the CDR3 is TGTGCCATCACTCCGGGACAGGGGAACACCGGGGAGCTGTTTTTT. The encoded protein is CAITPGQGNTGELFF.

This clonotype has ten or more counts. This sequence joins TRBV6-2 or TRBV6-3 and TRBJ2-3; 9 nucleotides line up with TRBD2. The V gene's germline CDR1 is MNHEY and CDR2 SVGEGT. V shed 6 bases and J 2 bases; nucleotides not matched to a gene: 6. There are 15 residues in the CDR3. The CDR3 loop reads CASRIAGAPTDTQYF. The CDR3 DNA reads as TGTGCCAGCAGAATAGCGGGGGCCCCCACAGATACGCAGTATTTT.

As concerns this clonotype: This may come from a read error, since a much larger clone is one base off. V usage is TRBV24-1 and J usage is TRBJ2-1; 12 bases map to TRBD2. The CDR3 length is 15 residues. With V trimmed by 10 bases and J by 6 bases, 9 bases remained unmatched. The germline CDR1 and CDR2 sequences are KGHDR and SFDVKD. The CDR3 here is CATDSSSGGANEQFF. For the CDR3, the DNA is TGTGCCACGGACTCCTCTAGCGGGGGGGCCAATGAGCAGTTCTTC.

The chain recombines TRBV20-1 with TRBJ2-5; TRBD1 aligns across 8 bases. TRBJ2-1 explains the end of the DNA better; the J call may be wrong. This CDR3 spans 14 amino acids. CDR1 and CDR2 (germline): DFQATT, SNEGSKA (reference sequence). The CDR3, as DNA: TGCAGTGCCGCCCCGGACAGGGAGCAAGAGACCCAGTTCTTC. It is translated as CSAAPDREQETQFF.

At least ten counts were recorded for this clonotype. The V and J genes are TRBV29-1 and TRBJ2-7, with 8 positions matching TRBD1. There are 13 residues in the CDR3. The germline CDR1 and CDR2 sequences are SQVTM and ANQGSEA. Germline trimming cut 2 bases from V and 6 bases from J; bases unmatched to any gene: 6. The CDR3 region has the DNA TGCAGCGTTGAATATCTACAGGGGGGCGAGCAGTACTTC. Protein: CSVEYLQGGEQYF.

This clonotype showed up just a few times. The V call is TRBV6-1, the J call TRBJ2-3, with 10 bases lining up with TRBD2. The CDR3 is 15 residues long. From germline, CDR1 is MNHNS and CDR2 SASEGT. V lost 3 bases to trimming and J lost 1 base; unmatched junction nucleotides: 1. The CDR3 coding sequence is TGTGCCAGCAGTGACCTAGCGGGGGGCACAGATACGCAGTATTTT. It encodes CASSDLAGGTDTQYF.

CDR3: CASSRATGNSYNEQFF. The CDR3 nucleotides are TGCGCCAGCAGCCGAGCGACCGGGAACTCCTACAATGAGCAGTTCTTC. The chain is built from TRBV5-1 and TRBJ2-1; perhaps TRBD2 as D (5 bases). V gave up 4 bases and J gave up 0 bases, with 14 bases separating them. The V gene's germline CDR1 is SGHRS and CDR2 YFSETQ. The CDR3 loop spans 16 amino acids.

The table lists this clonotype with a count of one. It may be a read error: a sequence one base away is much more abundant. V usage is TRBV20-1 and J usage is TRBJ2-7; the match to TRBD2 covers 14 bases. The ends lost 1 base at V and 7 bases at J; junction bases unmatched: 15. CDR1 and CDR2 from the germline V gene are DFQATT and SNEGSKA (reference sequence). CDR3 size: 18 residues. The CDR3 DNA follows: TGCAGTGCTAGAGCGACTAGCGGGGGGGTCCCCCCCCACAATGAGCAGTACTTC. It translates to CSARATSGGVPPHNEQYF.

At least ten counts were recorded for this clonotype. The genes are TRBV9 and TRBJ2-1; possibly TRBD1 for D (6 bases). V was pared by 0 bases and J by 2 bases, with 15 bases between. This CDR3 comprises 17 residues. Germline CDR1 SGDLS, CDR2 YYNGEE. The CDR3 coding sequence is TGTGCCAGCAGCGTAGAAGCATCCGGGACAACCTACAATGAGCAGTTCTTC. Translated: CASSVEASGTTYNEQFF.